This T cell receptor (beta chain) was captured by sequencing in a study of Ad26.COV2.S vaccination and SARS-CoV-2 variants (TCRdb year 2021). About the study as a whole: Vaccine-arm donors came from COV1001, a multicentre, randomized, double-blind, placebo-controlled phase I-IIa trial of Ad26.COV2.S in healthy adults. Investigators did not know the trial group allocation while performing experiments and assessing outcomes. Trial participants were randomized into five groups of five: low-dose or high-dose Ad26.COV2.S given once or twice, or placebo on both occasions. Ad26.COV2.S was given intramuscularly at 5x10^10 or 1x10^11 viral particles, as a single shot or as two shots 56 days apart. The TCR-sequenced set comprised approximately 32 samples: some 20 Ad26.COV2.S vaccine recipients, 5 placebo recipients and 8 SARS-CoV-2 convalescent individuals. Sequencing of the TCRbeta repertoire served to evaluate the specificity and breadth of SARS-CoV-2-reactive T cell receptors following Ad26.COV2.S vaccination.

The immunoSEQ Assay was used to sequence TCRbeta CDR3 regions. After extraction, genomic DNA underwent amplification by bias-controlled multiplex PCR, followed by high-throughput sequencing. Regarding the original processing steps: To quantify the absolute abundance of every unique TCRbeta CDR3 region, sequences were collapsed and filtered. T cell fraction was estimated by normalizing TCRbeta template counts to usable DNA, with usable DNA measured through amplification of reference genes found in all nucleated cells. Repertoire TCRs were annotated as SARS-CoV-2-specific when V gene, CDR3 amino acid sequence and J gene were exactly matched to a known reactive TCR set. MIRA supplied the reference SARS-CoV-2 TCR set, which was filtered for enrichment in COVID-19-positive ImmuneCODE repertoires so that public or cross-reactive TCRs were removed. Based on the MIRA antigens, annotated TCRs were further analysed at the level of specific ORF or position within ORF. Depth was the summed frequency of annotated unique rearrangements, while breadth was defined as annotated unique rearrangements over total unique productive rearrangements. Two-sided Wilcoxon rank-sum tests were used to compare TCR breadth between groups. Held by TCRdb, this immuneACCESS table contains in-frame sequences only and omits some clones. Under half of the omission traces to an unresolved V gene where checked; the cause of the rest is unknown. V and J calls and clone size follow that table, whereas D and trimming were derived from the DNA. In this sample the table shows 350,000 to 500,000 clones, 75% to 95% of which occur a single time. The ten largest make up 10% to 15% of the sample.

A note on this clone: The clone's antigen remains unknown. The input lacks base qualities; no much larger clone sits a single base away.

The investigation overall reported the following: Compared with placebo recipients, Ad26.COV2.S recipients showed higher spike-specific TCR breadth (P = 0.0014). Non-spike TCR breadth was comparable between vaccine and placebo recipients, consistent with the vaccine containing only spike. Substantial breadth of spike-specific CD8+ and CD4+ T cell responses was reported after vaccination. The study lacked the statistical power to compare responses across vaccine doses or regimens. It was noted by the authors that total T cell responses may have been underestimated by the TCR breadth and depth analyses.

Sample treatment or condition, as interpreted from the label and publication: some 20 received Ad26.COV2.S at low or high dose, single or two shots; 5 received placebo; per-sample allocation not given. Repertoires of vaccine and placebo recipients were sequenced from samples collected on day 63 after the first injection. In Cohort 1b, roughly 26 adults aged 18-55 years were enrolled at a single site in Boston, USA, between 29 July and 7 August 2020. Ad26.COV2.S was a replication-incompetent adenovirus type 26 vector that expressed a prefusion-stabilized SARS-CoV-2 spike protein derived from the original Wuhan strain. Via the germline V gene, CDR1 is MNHNS and CDR2 SASEGT. V is reduced by 0 bases and J by 4 bases, leaving a spacing of 12 bases between them. Including the terminal cysteine and phenylalanine, the CDR3 comprises 15 residues. The only DNA kept is the CDR3, 45 bases in frame from the first base.

The clonotype comes from a person between 18 and 60 years old who received the Ad26.COV2.S COVID-19 vaccine or a placebo. The sequences come from peripheral blood, collected in a trial of Ad26.COV2.S vaccine versus placebo. The chain is encoded by TRBV6-1 joined to TRBJ1-2, with TRBD1 perhaps the D gene, on 5 matching bases. The nucleotide sequence is TGTGCCAGCAGTGAAGCAGGGGCGGATTTCTATGGCTACACCTTC. This translates into CASSEAGADFYGYTF.